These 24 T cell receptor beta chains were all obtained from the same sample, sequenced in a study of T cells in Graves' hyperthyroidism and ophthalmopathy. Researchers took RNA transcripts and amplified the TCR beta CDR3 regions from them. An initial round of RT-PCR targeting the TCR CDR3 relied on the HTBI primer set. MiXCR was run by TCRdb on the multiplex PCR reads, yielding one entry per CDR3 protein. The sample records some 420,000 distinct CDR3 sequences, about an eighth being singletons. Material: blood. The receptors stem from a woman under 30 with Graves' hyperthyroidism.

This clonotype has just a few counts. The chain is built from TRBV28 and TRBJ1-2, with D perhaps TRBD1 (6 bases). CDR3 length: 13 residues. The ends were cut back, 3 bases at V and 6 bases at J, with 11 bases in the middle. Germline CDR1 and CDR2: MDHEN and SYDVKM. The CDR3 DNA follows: TGTGCCAGCAGTTTGGCAGGGGATGATGGCTACACCTTC. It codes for CASSLAGDDGYTF.

The CDR3 reads CASSMNVNRGNEQFF. The CDR3 nucleotides read TGTGCCAGTAGTATGAATGTTAATCGGGGGAATGAGCAGTTCTTC. The rearrangement links TRBV19 to TRBJ2-1; the D gene is possibly TRBD2 (6 bases). Trimming took 3 bases from V and 7 from J, leaving 16 bases between them. The CDR3 spans 15 residues. Germline CDR1 LNHDA, CDR2 SQIVND (reference sequence).

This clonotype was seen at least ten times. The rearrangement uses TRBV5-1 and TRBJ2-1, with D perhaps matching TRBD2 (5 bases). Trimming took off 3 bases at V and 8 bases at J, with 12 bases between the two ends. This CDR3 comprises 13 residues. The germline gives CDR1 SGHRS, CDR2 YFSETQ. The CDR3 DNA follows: TGCGCCAGCAGCTGGTACGAGGGCTATGAGCAGTTCTTC. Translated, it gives CASSWYEGYEQFF.

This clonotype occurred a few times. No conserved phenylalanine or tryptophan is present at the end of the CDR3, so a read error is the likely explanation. CDR3: CACPGANYGYTL. CDR3 sequence (DNA): TGTGCCTGTCCCGGAGCTAACTATGGCTACACCCTC. The rearrangement uses TRBV30 and TRBJ1-2; D ambiguous. The V gene's germline CDR1 is GTSNPN and CDR2 SVGIG (reference sequence). V lost 6 bases and J 0 bases, leaving 8 bases between the germline ends. This CDR3 has 12 amino acids.

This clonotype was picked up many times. CDR3 loop: CASSQEGRGRNEQFF. In DNA form, the CDR3 reads TGTGCCAGCAGCCAAGAAGGCAGGGGGAGGAATGAGCAGTTCTTC. This sequence joins TRBV3-1 and TRBJ2-1, with D maybe TRBD1 (7 bases). V was pared by 0 bases and J by 7 bases, with 13 bases between. The CDR3 sequence is 15 residues long. Looked up from germline, CDR1 is LGHDT and CDR2 is YNNKEL (reference sequence).

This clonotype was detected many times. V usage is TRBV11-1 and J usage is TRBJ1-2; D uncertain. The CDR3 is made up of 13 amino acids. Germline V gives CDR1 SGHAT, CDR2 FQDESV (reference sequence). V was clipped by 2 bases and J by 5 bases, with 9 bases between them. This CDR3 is CASSLKGPYGYTF. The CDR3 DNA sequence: TGTGCCAGCAGCTTAAAAGGGCCGTATGGCTACACCTTC. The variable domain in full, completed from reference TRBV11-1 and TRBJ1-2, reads EAEVAQSPRYKITEKSQAVAFWCDPISGHATLYWYRQILGQGPELLVQFQDESVVDDSQLPKDRFSAERLKGVDSTLKIQPAELGDSAMYLCASSLKGPYGYTFGSGTRLTVV.

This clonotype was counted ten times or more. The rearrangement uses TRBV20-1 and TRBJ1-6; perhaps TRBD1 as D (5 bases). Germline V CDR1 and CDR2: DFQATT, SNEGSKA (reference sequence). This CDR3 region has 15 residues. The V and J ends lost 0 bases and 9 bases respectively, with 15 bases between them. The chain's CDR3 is CSARDQGTQGSPLHF. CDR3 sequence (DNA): TGCAGTGCTAGAGATCAAGGGACGCAGGGTTCACCCCTCCACTTT.

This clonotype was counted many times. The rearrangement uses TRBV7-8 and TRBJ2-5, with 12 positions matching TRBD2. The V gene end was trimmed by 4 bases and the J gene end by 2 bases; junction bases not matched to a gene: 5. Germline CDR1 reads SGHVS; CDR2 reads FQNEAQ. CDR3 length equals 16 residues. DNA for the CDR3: TGTGCCAGCAGCTCCGGACTAGCGGGGTTACAAGAGACCCAGTACTTC. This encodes CASSSGLAGLQETQYF.

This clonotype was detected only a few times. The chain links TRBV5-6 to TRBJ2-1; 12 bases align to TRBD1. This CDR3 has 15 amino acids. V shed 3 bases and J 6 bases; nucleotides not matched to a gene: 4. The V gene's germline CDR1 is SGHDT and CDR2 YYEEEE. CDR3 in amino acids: CASSSRDRGLNEQFF. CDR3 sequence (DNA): TGTGCCAGCAGCTCCCGGGACAGGGGGCTCAATGAGCAGTTCTTC.

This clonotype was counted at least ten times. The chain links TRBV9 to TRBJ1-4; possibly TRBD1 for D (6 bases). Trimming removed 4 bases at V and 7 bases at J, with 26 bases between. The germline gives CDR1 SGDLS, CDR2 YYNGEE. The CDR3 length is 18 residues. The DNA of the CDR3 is TGTGCCAGCAGCTCAGGGAGGGGGGAACCATCAGCTGGTGAAAAACTGTTTTTT. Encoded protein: CASSSGRGEPSAGEKLFF.

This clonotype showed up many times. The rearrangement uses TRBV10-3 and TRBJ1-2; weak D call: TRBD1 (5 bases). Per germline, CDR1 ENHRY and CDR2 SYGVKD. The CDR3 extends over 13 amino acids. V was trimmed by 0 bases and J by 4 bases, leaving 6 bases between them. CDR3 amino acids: CAISESGGYGYTF. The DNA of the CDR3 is TGTGCCATCAGTGAGTCTGGGGGCTATGGCTACACCTTC.

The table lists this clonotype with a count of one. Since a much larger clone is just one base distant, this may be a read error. CDR3 nucleotide sequence: TGTGCCAGCGGCCACGCCTTTGGAGCGGGAGGTACCTACGAGCAGTACTTC. Translation gives CASGHAFGAGGTYEQYF. V gene TRBV3-1 combines with J gene TRBJ2-7; 9 bases fit TRBD2. This CDR3 is 17 amino acids long. CDR1 and CDR2 (germline): LGHDT, YNNKEL (reference sequence).

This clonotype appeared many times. The CDR3 nucleotides read TGTGCCAGCAGTGCCCGGGACAGGGACCACGAGCAGTACTTC. Translating gives CASSARDRDHEQYF. The chain couples TRBV12-3 or TRBV12-4 to TRBJ2-7, with 9 bases lining up with TRBD1. The CDR3 sequence is 14 residues long. The V gene end was trimmed by 5 bases and the J gene end by 5 bases; junction bases not matched to a gene: 7.

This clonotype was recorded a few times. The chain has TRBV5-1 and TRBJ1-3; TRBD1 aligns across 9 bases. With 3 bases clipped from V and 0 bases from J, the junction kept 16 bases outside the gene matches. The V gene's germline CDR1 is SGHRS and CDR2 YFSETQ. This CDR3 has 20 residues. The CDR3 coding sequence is TGCGCCAGCAGCTCGAAAGGTCCCGGGACAGGGATCAGCTCTGGAAACACCATATATTTT. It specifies CASSSKGPGTGISSGNTIYF.

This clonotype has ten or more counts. Here the CDR3 DNA reads TGTGCCAGCAGTTATCTCTTCGTGGGGACAGGGGACGAGCAGTACTTC. It codes for CASSYLFVGTGDEQYF. V usage is TRBV6-9 and J usage is TRBJ2-7; 10 bases match TRBD1. V lost 2 bases, J lost 5 bases, and 9 bases stayed unmatched. Germline V gives CDR1 MNHGY, CDR2 SVAAGI. The CDR3 runs to 16 residues.

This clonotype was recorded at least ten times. The CDR3 reads CASSTTGVMETQYF. CDR3 coding DNA: TGTGCCAGCAGTACGACGGGAGTTATGGAGACCCAGTACTTC. The chain uses TRBV28 and TRBJ2-5, with D possibly being TRBD2 (6 bases). The CDR3 sequence is 14 residues long. V lost 5 bases, J lost 5 bases, and 15 bases lay in between. CDR1 is MDHEN, CDR2 SYDVKM, per germline.

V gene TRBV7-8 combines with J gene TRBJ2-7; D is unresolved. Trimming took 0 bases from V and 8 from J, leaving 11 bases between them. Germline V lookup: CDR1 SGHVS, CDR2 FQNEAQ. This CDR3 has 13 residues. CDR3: CASSLAKGSKQYF. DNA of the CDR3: TGTGCCAGCAGCTTAGCGAAGGGTTCGAAGCAGTACTTC.

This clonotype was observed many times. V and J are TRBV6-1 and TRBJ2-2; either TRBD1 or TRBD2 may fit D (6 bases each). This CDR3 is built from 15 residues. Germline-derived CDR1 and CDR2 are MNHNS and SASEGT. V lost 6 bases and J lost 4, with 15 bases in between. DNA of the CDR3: TGTGCCAGCAGGACGAGCGGAGGGGGCACCGGGGAGCTGTTTTTT. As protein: CASRTSGGGTGELFF.

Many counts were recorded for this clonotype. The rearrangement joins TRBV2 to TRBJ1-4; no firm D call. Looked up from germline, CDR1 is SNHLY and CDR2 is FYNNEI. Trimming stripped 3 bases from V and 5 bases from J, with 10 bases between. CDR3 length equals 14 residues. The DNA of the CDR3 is TGTGCCAGCAGTGACACACCCCCGAATGAAAAACTGTTTTTT. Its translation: CASSDTPPNEKLFF.

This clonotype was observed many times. DNA for the CDR3: TGCAGTGCTAGCGGGAGTGCGGGAAACATTCAGTACTTC. Protein: CSASGSAGNIQYF. This sequence joins TRBV20-1 and TRBJ2-4; tentative D call: TRBD2 (6 bases). Germline V CDR1 and CDR2: DFQATT, SNEGSKA (reference sequence). The CDR3 spans 13 residues. V was cut by 3 bases and J by 6 bases, with 12 bases left in between.

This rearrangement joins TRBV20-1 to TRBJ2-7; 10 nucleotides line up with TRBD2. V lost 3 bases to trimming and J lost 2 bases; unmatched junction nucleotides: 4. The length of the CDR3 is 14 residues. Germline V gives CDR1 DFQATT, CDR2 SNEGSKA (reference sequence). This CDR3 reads CSASPGLATYEQYF. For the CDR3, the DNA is TGCAGTGCTAGCCCGGGACTAGCGACCTACGAGCAGTACTTC.

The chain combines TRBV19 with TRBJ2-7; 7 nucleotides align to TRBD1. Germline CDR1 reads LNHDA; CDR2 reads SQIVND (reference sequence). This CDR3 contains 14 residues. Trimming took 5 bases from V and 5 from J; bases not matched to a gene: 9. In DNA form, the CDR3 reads TGTGCCAGTAGTTCACATGACAGGGCGCACGAGCAGTACTTC. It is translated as CASSSHDRAHEQYF.

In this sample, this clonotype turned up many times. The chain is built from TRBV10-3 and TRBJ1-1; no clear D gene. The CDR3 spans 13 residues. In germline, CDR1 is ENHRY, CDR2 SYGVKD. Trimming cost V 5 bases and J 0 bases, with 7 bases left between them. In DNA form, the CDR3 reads TGTGCCATCAGTTCCGACATGAACACTGAAGCTTTCTTT. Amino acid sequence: CAISSDMNTEAFF.

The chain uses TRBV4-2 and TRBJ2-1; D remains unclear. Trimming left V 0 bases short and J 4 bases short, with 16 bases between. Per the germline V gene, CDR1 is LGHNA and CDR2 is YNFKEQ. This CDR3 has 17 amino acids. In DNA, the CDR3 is TGTGCCAGCAGCCAAGACTTCTCAGATTCGCATTACAATGAGCAGTTCTTC. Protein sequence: CASSQDFSDSHYNEQFF.